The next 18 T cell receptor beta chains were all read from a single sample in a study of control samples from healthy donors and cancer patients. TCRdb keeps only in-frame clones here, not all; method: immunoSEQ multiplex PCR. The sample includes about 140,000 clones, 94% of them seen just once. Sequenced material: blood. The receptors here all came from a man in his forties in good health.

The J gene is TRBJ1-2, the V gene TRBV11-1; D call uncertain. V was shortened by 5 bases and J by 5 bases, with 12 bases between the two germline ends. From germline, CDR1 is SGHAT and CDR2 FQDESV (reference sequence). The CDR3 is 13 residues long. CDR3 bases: TGTGCCAGCAGCCAGGACCTGTCGTATGGCTACACCTTC. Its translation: CASSQDLSYGYTF.

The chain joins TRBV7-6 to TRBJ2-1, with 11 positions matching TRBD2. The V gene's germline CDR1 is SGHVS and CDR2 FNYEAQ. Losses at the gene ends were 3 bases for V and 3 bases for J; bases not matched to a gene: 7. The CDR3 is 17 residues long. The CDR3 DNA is TGTGCCAGCAGCTTTGACCGGACTAGCGGGTACTACAATGAGCAGTTCTTC. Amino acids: CASSFDRTSGYYNEQFF.

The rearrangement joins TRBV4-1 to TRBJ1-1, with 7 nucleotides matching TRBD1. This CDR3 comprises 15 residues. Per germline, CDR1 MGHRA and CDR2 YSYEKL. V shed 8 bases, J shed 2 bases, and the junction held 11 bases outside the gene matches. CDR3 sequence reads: CASGTMTGPNTEAFF. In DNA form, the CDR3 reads TGCGCCAGCGGAACGATGACAGGGCCCAACACTGAAGCTTTCTTT.

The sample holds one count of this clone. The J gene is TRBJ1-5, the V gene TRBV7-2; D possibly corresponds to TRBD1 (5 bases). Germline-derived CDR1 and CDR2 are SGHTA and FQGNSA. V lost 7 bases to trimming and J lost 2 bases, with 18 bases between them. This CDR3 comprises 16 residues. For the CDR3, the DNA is TGTGCCAGCACTCTATGGGATAGGGGAGGCAATCAGCCCCAGCATTTT. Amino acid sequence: CASTLWDRGGNQPQHF.

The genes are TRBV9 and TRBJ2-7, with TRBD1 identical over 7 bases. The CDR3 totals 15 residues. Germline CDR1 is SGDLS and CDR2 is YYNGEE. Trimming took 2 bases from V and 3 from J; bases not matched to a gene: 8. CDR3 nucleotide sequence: TGTGCCAGCAGCGTGGCCGGGACAGCCGACTACGAGCAGTACTTC. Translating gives CASSVAGTADYEQYF. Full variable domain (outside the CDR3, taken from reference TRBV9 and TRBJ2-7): DSGVTQTPKHLITATGQRVTLRCSPRSGDLSVYWYQQSLDQGLQFLIQYYNGEERAKGNILERFSAQQFPDLHSELNLSSLELGDSALYFCASSVAGTADYEQYFGPGTRLTVT.

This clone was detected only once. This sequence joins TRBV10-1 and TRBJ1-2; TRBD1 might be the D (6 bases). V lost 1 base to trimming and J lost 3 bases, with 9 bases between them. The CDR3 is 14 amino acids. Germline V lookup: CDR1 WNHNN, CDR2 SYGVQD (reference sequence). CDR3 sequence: CASSELTGYYGYTF. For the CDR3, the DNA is TGCGCCAGCAGTGAGTTAACAGGGTACTATGGCTACACCTTC.

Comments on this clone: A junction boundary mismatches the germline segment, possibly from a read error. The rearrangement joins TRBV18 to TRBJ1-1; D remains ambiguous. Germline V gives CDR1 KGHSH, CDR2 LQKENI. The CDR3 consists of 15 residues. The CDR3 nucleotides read TGTGCCAGCTCACCACAACCGGTGGGGAACGCTGAAGCTTTCTTT. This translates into CASSPQPVGNAEAFF.

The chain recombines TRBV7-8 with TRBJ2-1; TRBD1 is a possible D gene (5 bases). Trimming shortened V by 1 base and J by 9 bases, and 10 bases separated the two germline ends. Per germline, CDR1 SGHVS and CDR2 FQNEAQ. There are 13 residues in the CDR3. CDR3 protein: CASSLVWGREQFF. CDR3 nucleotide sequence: TGTGCCAGCAGCTTAGTTTGGGGCCGTGAGCAGTTCTTC.

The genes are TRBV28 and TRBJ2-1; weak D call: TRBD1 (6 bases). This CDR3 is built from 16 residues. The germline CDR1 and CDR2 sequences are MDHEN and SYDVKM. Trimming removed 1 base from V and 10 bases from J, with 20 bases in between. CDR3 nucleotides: TGTGCCAGCAGTTTATTCCCTCAGGACAGCGTAGGCGAGCAGTTCTTC. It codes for CASSLFPQDSVGEQFF.

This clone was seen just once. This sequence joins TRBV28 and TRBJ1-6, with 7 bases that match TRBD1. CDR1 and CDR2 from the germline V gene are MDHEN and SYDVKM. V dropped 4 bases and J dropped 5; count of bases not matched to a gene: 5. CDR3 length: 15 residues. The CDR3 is CASSWDSEDNSPLHF. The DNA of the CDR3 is TGTGCCAGCAGTTGGGACAGTGAAGATAATTCACCCCTCCACTTT.

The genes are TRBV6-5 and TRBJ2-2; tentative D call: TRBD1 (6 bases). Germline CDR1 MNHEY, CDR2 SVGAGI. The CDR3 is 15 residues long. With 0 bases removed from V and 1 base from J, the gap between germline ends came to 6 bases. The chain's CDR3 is CASSYSTGNTGELFF. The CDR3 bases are TGTGCCAGCAGTTACTCGACAGGGAACACCGGGGAGCTGTTTTTT.

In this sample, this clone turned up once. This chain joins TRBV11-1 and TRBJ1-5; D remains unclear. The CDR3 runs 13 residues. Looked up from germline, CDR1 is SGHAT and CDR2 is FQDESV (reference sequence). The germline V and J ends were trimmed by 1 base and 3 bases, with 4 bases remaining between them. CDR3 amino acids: CASSLGPNQPQHF. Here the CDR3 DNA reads TGTGCCAGCAGCTTAGGTCCCAATCAGCCCCAGCATTTT.

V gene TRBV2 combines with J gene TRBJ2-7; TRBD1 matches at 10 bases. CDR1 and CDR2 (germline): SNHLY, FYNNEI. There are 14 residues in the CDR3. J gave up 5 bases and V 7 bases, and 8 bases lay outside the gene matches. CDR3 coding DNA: TGTGCCAGCACTACGGGACAGGGGACAAACGAGCAGTACTTC. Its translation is CASTTGQGTNEQYF.

CDR3 in DNA: TGTGCCAGCAGCTTAGCGTTCGTCGGAGGGGAAAAACTGTTTTTT. Amino acids: CASSLAFVGGEKLFF. The rearrangement links TRBV7-2 to TRBJ1-4; D is unclear. Trimming took off 0 bases at V and 8 bases at J, with 13 bases between the two ends. Germline V gives CDR1 SGHTA, CDR2 FQGNSA. This CDR3 contains 15 residues. Full variable domain (rest looked up from reference TRBV7-2 and TRBJ1-4): GAGVSQSPSNKVTEKGKDVELRCDPISGHTALYWYRQSLGQGLEFLIYFQGNSAPDKSGLPSDRFSAERTGGSVSTLTIQRTQQEDSAVYLCASSLAFVGGEKLFFGSGTQLSVL.

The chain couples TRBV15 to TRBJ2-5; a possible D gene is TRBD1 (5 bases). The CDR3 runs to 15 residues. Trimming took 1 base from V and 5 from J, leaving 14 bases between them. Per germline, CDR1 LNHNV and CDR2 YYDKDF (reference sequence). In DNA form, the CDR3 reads TGTGCCACCAGCAGAGGGGCAGGGTGGCACGAGACCCAGTACTTC. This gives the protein CATSRGAGWHETQYF.

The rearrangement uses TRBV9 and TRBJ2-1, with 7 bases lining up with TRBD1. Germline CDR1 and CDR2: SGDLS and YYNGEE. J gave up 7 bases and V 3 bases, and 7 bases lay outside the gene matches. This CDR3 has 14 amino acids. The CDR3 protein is CASSGQGRRNEQFF. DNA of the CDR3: TGTGCCAGCAGCGGACAGGGAAGAAGGAATGAGCAGTTCTTC. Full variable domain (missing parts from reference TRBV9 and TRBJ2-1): DSGVTQTPKHLITATGQRVTLRCSPRSGDLSVYWYQQSLDQGLQFLIQYYNGEERAKGNILERFSAQQFPDLHSELNLSSLELGDSALYFCASSGQGRRNEQFFGPGTRLTVL.

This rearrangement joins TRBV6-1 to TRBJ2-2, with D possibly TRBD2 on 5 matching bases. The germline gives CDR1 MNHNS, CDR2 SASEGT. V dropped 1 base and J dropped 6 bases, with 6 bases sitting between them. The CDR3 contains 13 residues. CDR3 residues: CASSEGRAGELFF. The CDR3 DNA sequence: TGTGCCAGCAGTGAAGGGCGGGCCGGGGAGCTGTTTTTT.

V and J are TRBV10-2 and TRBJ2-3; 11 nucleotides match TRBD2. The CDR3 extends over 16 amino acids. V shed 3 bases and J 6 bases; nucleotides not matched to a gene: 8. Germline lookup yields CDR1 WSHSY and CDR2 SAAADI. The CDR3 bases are TGCGCCAGCAGTGACACCCTAGCGGGGGGTTTCGATACGCAGTATTTT. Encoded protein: CASSDTLAGGFDTQYF.